This TCR beta chain was sequenced for a study of shared clonotypes between healthy human individuals. Study at large: CD4 naive and memory got three plates each, CD8 naive two, CD8 memory one. Study-wide results and limits: On the whole, naive subsets had larger estimated richness than memory subsets had.

Replicate sorted-subset PCRs were loaded with approximately 190 ng DNA, about 30,000 T cell genomes. Measured with immunoSEQ multiplex PCR; TCRdb has only the in-frame clones, and not every one. Of about 2 million clones listed, approximately 95% are singletons. Trimming left V 2 bases short and J 5 bases short, with 9 bases between. This CDR3 spans 14 amino acids. In germline, CDR1 is SEHNR, CDR2 FQNEAQ (reference sequence). Comments on this clone: No antigen is known for it.

The chain recombines TRBV7-9 with TRBJ2-2, with D unresolved. This TCR came from a man younger than 30 in good health. Sequenced input: naive CD4+ T cells sorted from blood. Subset specified: CD45RA+ positively selected. CDR3 protein: CASSLPLQTGELFF. DNA of the CDR3: TGTGCCAGCAGCTTACCTCTTCAAACCGGGGAGCTGTTTTTT.